This is a list of T cell receptor beta chains from one sample in a study of T cells in Graves' hyperthyroidism and ophthalmopathy. TCRdb fed the multiplex PCR reads into MiXCR, producing one record per CDR3 protein. This table holds about 380,000 distinct CDR3 sequences, 13% found once. The sequenced material came from blood. The receptors shown here come from a man aged 30-40 years with Graves' hyperthyroidism that later progressed to Graves' ophthalmopathy. CDR3s leave out the opening cysteine and the closing phenylalanine or tryptophan.

J gene	V gene	CDR3 protein
TRBJ1-5	TRBV28	ASSLGDRARQPQH
TRBJ2-5	TRBV12-3/TRBV12-4	ASSDNQETQY
TRBJ2-7	TRBV11-1	ASSYDWTSYEQY
TRBJ2-3	TRBV5-1	ASSHRGQVSGPTDTQY
TRBJ2-3	TRBV4-2	ASSPGPTEEDTQY
TRBJ1-3	TRBV5-1	ASSSVRDSGNTIY
TRBJ2-4	TRBV5-6	ASSESGRILAKNIQY
TRBJ2-1	TRBV9	ASSVDISGGVNEQF
TRBJ2-3	TRBV19	ASSIQDRRFSTDTQY
TRBJ1-5	TRBV12-5	ASGLVLGQGHQPQH
TRBJ1-1	TRBV6-2/TRBV6-3	ASTSDSFITEAF
TRBJ2-1	TRBV12-5	ASGLILGGGAEDEQF
TRBJ2-7	TRBV25-1	ASSAPGTGSFSYEQY
TRBJ2-2	TRBV11-2	ASSRGGASTGELF
TRBJ2-2	TRBV12-3/TRBV12-4	ALSSAQNTGELF
TRBJ2-5	TRBV20-1	SARGGAGRTQY
TRBJ2-5	TRBV20-1	SATPGGLEQETQY
TRBJ2-1	TRBV7-8	ASSLVGPQRGTYNEQF
TRBJ2-7	TRBV28	ASCGGYLNEQY
TRBJ1-3	TRBV20-1	SAPGTASGNTIY
TRBJ1-2	TRBV30	AWTGTGGDYT
TRBJ1-6	TRBV7-9	ASSPGSVSPLH
TRBJ1-4	TRBV19	ASSIGRQGLGKLF
TRBJ2-5	TRBV27	ASSLSKGEETQY
TRBJ2-1	TRBV6-1	ASSEASIHNEQF
TRBJ2-3	TRBV12-3/TRBV12-4	ASSRHGLAGGTDTQY
TRBJ2-5	TRBV5-4	ASTSRGGEETQY
TRBJ1-5	TRBV6-1	ASMNNQPQH
TRBJ2-1	TRBV7-8	ASKSMLDPETGWRNEQF
TRBJ2-3	TRBV3-1	ASSRSGGGGDTQY
TRBJ2-2	TRBV5-1	ASVSLMSGELF
TRBJ2-7	TRBV4-1	ASSQDHETGFSYEQY
TRBJ2-1	TRBV7-9	ASSPNRGGNEQF
TRBJ2-3	TRBV19	ASSPSRGDTQY
TRBJ1-2	TRBV5-1	ASRAGQGDYGYT
TRBJ2-1	TRBV11-3	ATAGGEYNEQF
TRBJ1-1	TRBV4-1	ASSRGWDREFTEAF
TRBJ2-7	TRBV12-5	ASGLYEGEQY
TRBJ2-3	TRBV7-9	ASSPARGGSTDTQY
TRBJ1-5	TRBV2	ASSEGSTSSNQPQH
TRBJ1-4	TRBV4-2	ASSQMATNEKLF
TRBJ1-6	TRBV5-4	ASSSATGGDSPLH
TRBJ1-6	TRBV11-2	ASSLVTGQGRVSPLH
TRBJ2-7	TRBV6-1	ASRDLAGGYSEQY
TRBJ1-5	TRBV7-9	ASSADTYQPQH